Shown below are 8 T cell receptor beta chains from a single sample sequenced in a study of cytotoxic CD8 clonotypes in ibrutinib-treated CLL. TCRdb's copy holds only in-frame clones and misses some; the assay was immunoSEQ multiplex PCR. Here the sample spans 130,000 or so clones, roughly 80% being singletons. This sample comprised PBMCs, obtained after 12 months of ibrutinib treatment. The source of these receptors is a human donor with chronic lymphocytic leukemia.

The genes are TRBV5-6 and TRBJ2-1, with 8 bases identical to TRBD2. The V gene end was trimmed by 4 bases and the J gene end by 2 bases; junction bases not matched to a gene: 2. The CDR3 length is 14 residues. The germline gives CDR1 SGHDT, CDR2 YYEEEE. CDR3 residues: CASSPGGAYNEQFF. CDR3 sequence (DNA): TGTGCCAGCAGCCCCGGGGGGGCCTACAATGAGCAGTTCTTC.

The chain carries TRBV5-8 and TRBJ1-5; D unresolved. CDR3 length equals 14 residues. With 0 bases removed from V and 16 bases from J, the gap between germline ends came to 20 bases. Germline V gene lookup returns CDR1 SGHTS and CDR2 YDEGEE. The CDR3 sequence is CASSLETSPSPSHF. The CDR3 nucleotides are TGTGCCAGCAGCTTGGAAACATCCCCGAGCCCCAGCCATTTT.

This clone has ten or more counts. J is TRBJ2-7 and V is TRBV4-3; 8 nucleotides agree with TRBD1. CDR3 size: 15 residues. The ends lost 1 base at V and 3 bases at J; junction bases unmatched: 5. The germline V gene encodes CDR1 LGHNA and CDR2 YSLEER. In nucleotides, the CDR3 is TGCGCCAGCAGCCAAGTTACAGGGGGTAGCTACGAGCAGTACTTC. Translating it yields CASSQVTGGSYEQYF.

The CDR3 spells CASSQRGHGYTF. In DNA, the CDR3 is TGTGCCAGCAGCCAACGGGGGCATGGCTACACCTTC. The chain links TRBV2 to TRBJ1-2; TRBD1 might be the D (6 bases). This CDR3 is 12 amino acids long. Deletions cut 6 bases from V and 6 bases from J, with 11 bases between. Per germline, CDR1 SNHLY and CDR2 FYNNEI.

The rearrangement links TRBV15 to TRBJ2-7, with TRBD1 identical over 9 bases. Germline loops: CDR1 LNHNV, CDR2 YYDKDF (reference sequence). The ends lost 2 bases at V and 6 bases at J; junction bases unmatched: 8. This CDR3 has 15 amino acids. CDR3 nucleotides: TGTGCCACCAGCAGACCTGGGACAGGGAACTCCGAGCAGTACTTC. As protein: CATSRPGTGNSEQYF.

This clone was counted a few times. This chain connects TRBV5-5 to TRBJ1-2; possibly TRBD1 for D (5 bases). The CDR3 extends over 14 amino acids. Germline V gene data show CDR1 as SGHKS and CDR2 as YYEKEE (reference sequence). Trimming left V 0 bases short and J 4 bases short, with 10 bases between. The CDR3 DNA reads TGTGCCAGCAGCTTGGAGGGGATCGCCTATGGCTACACCTTC. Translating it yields CASSLEGIAYGYTF.

The DNA of the CDR3 is TGTGCCAGCAGCTCCTCTGACAGGGCTAGGGGCTATGGCTACACCTTC. This sequence encodes CASSSSDRARGYGYTF. The chain is built from TRBV7-2 and TRBJ1-2; TRBD1 agrees at 7 bases. V trimming: 4 bases; J trimming: 4 bases; junction bases outside the gene matches: 12. There are 16 residues in the CDR3. Germline V gene sequence: CDR1 SGHTA, CDR2 FQGNSA.

CDR3 region: CSVESPGPVEQFF. CDR3 in DNA: TGCAGCGTTGAGAGCCCCGGGCCGGTTGAGCAGTTCTTC. This chain connects TRBV29-1 to TRBJ2-1; D unclear. The V end was cut by 3 bases, the J end by 9 bases, with 15 bases between. The CDR3 totals 13 residues. From germline, CDR1 is SQVTM and CDR2 ANQGSEA.